Included here is one TCR beta chain sequence, with context. Antigen unknown. 13 Jbeta primers and 60 Vbeta primers were used for the PCR. TCRdb's copy holds only in-frame clones and misses some; the assay was immunoSEQ multiplex PCR. The sample has fewer than 250,000 clones, approximately 79% seen once. This CDR3 spans 14 amino acids. Germline CDR1 is MDHEN and CDR2 is SYDVKM. The V segment lost 6 bases and the J segment 6 bases; nucleotides outside the gene matches: 9. The sample originates from a study of cytomegalovirus exposure and HLA in healthy donors. On the study more broadly: Ancestry clustering placed more than 65% of around 400 genotyped donors in the Caucasian-associated cluster. Study conclusions and caveats: Later analysis associated a missense DCLRE1C variant with TCR beta V- and J-gene trimming. Analyzed later, most CMV-associated TCR beta chains appeared HLA-restricted. TRBV6-2, TRBV6-3 and some other V segments were unresolvable in 87-base-pair reads.

The sample consisted of PBMCs. This clonotype was sampled from a woman in her late teens or twenties in good health and CMV-seronegative. The chain is built from TRBV28 and TRBJ2-7; 9 bases align to TRBD1. The CDR3 region has the DNA TGTGCCAGCAGCTTTGGGACAGGGAAAGGCGAGCAGTACTTC. It encodes CASSFGTGKGEQYF.